The clone carrying this T cell receptor (beta chain) was observed a few times. Method: immunoSEQ multiplex PCR; TCRdb's copy keeps in-frame clones and lacks some. The table includes about 300,000 clones, about 80% detected once. This record belongs to a study of blood T cell repertoires in COVID-19. V dropped 4 bases and J dropped 5; count of bases not matched to a gene: 9. The CDR3 has 15 amino acids. The germline CDR1 and CDR2 sequences are MDHEN and SYDVKM. The source material was peripheral blood. This clonotype originated in a woman aged 45-65 years who had recovered from COVID-19. The rearrangement links TRBV28 to TRBJ2-7, with 9 bases identical to TRBD1. In DNA form, the CDR3 reads TGTGCCAGCAGTTCTGCCGGGACAGGGCTACACGAGCAGTACTTC. As protein: CASSSAGTGLHEQYF. The full variable domain, with the rest looked up from reference TRBV28 and TRBJ2-7, is DVKVTQSSRYLVKRTGEKVFLECVQDMDHENMFWYRQDPGLGLRLIYFSYDVKMKEKGDIPEGYSVSREKKERFSLILESASTNQTSMYLCASSSAGTGLHEQYFGPGTRLTVT.